This T cell receptor (beta chain) stems from a study of blood T cells in healthy people across ages. Study findings and constraints: The percentage of naive T cells correlated strongly with TCR beta diversity. Across the age range, TCR beta diversity per million T cells fell in a roughly linear way.

The germline gives CDR1 SGHTA, CDR2 FQGNSA. The CDR3 runs 16 residues. V was clipped by 1 base and J by 9 bases, with 18 bases between them. Each sample had at least 6 million PBMCs isolated. A second about 7 to 11 cycle PCR used barcoded and J-beta primers. The template-switch adaptor was a 5' adaptor with 12 random nucleotides. It tagged each cDNA molecule. MiXCR was run by TCRdb on the 5' RACE reads, yielding one entry per CDR3 protein. The data hold 1.5 million to 2 million distinct CDR3 sequences, with 49% observed a single time. Concerning this clonotype itself: Its antigen is currently unknown.

The sample taken for sequencing was blood. The sequence was collected from a woman between 40 and 50 years old in good health. The genes are TRBV7-2 and TRBJ2-2, with a weak D call TRBD2 (6 bases). As DNA, the CDR3 is TGTGCCAGCAGCTTAGTGGGACTCGGGCGTCCTAGGGAGCTGTTTTTT. This codes for CASSLVGLGRPRELFF.